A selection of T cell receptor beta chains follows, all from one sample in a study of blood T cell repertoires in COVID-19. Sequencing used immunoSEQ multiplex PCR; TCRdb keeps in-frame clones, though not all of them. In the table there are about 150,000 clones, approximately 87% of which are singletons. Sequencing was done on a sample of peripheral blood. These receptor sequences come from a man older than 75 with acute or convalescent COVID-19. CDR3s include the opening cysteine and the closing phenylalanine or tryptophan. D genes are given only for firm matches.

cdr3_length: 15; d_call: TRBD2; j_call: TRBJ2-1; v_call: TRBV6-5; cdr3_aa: CASRTTSGFFNEQFF
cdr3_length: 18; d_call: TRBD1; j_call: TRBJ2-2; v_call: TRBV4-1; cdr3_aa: CASSQGPPGQGGPGELFF
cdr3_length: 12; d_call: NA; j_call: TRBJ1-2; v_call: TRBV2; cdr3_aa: CASSVRVGGYTF
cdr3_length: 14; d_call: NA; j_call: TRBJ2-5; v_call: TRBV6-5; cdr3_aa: CASRMGGGQETQYF
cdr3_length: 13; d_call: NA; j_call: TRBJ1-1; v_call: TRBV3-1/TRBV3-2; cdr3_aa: CASSQVEANEAFF
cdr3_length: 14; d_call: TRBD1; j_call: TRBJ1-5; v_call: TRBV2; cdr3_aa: CASTLTGANQPQHF
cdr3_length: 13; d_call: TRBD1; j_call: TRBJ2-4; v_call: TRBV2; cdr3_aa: CASSTGVMDIQYF
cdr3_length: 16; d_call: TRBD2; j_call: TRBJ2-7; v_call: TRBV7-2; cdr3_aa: CASSLGSGGGSYEQYF
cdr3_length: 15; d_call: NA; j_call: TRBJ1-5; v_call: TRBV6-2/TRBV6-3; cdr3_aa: CASSNRQIRNQPQHF
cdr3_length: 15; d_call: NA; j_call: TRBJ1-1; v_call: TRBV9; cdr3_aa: CASGSTQGSNTEAFF
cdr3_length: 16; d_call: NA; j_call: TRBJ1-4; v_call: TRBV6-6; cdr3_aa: CASSYLGPEINEKLFF
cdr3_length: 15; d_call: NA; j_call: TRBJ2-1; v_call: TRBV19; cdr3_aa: CASSIPRETYNEQFF
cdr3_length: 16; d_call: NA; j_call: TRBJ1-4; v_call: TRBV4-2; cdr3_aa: CASSQDGGASWEKLFF
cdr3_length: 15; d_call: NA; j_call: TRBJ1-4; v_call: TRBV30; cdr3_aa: CAWLPSGATNEKLFF
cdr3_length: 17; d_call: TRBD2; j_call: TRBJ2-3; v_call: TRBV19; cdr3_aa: CASSAASGSSWTDTQYF
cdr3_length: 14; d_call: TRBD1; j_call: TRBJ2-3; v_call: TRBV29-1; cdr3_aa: CSVGDRGNTDTQYF
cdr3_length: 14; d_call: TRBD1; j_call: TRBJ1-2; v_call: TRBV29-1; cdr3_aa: CSVEGGQGNYGYTF
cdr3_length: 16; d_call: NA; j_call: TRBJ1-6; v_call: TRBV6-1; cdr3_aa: CASSEQPTRPNSPLHF
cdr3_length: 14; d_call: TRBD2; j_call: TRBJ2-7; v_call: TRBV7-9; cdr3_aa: CASSSRGGLYEQYF
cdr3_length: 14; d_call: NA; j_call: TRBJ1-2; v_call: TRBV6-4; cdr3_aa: CASSDSNRHYGYTF
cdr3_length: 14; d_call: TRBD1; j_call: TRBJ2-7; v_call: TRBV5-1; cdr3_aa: CASRSPDRNYEQYF
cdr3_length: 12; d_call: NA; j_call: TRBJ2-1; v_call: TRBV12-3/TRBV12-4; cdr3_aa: CASSPDSHWQFF
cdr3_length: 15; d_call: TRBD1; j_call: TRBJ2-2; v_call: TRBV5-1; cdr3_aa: CASSGGQGATGELFF
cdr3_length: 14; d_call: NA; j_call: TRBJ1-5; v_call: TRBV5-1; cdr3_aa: CASSLEGGNQPQHF
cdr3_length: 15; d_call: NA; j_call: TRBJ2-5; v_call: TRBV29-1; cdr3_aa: CSVLRPIGREETQYF
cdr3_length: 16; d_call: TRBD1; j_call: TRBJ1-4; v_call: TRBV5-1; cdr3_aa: CASSLVGDSGGEKLFF